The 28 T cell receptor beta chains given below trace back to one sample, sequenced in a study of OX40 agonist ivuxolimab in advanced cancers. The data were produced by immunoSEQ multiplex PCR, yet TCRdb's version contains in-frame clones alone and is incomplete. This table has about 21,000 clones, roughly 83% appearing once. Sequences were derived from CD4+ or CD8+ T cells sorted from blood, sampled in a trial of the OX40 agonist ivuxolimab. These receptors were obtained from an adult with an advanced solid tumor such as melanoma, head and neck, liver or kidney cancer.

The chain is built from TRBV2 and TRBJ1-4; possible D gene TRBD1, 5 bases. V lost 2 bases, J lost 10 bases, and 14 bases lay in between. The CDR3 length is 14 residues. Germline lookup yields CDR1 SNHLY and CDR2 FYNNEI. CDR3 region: CASSELARERKLFF. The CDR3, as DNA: TGTGCCAGCAGTGAATTGGCCAGGGAAAGAAAACTGTTTTTT. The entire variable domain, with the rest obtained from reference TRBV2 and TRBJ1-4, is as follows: EPEVTQTPSHQVTQMGQEVILRCVPISNHLYFYWYRQILGQKVEFLVSFYNNEISEKSEIFDDQFSVERPDGSNFTLKIRSTKLEDSAMYFCASSELARERKLFFGSGTQLSVL.

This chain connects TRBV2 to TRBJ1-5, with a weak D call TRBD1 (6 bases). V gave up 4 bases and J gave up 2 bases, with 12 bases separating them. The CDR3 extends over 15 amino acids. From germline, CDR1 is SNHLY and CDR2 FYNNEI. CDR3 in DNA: TGTGCCAGCAGTGTTAGGGGGGGAGGCAATCAGCCCCAGCATTTT. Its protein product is CASSVRGGGNQPQHF.

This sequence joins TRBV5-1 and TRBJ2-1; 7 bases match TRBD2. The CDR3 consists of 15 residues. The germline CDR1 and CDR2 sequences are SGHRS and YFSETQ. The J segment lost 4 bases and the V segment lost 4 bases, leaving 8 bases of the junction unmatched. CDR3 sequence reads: CASSPGRERYNEQFF. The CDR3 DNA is TGCGCCAGCAGCCCTGGGAGGGAGAGGTACAATGAGCAGTTCTTC.

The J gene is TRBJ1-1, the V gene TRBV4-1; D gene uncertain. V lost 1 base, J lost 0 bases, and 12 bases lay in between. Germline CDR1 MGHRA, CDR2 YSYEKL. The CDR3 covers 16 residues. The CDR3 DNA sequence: TGCGCCAGCAGCCAAGTGGCCGCACAGATGAACACTGAAGCTTTCTTT. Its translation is CASSQVAAQMNTEAFF.

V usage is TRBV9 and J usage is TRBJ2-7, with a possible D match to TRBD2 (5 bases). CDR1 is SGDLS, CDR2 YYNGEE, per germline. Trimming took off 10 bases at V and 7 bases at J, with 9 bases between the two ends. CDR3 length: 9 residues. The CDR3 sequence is CAPAGEQYF. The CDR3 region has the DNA TGTGCCCCGGCGGGTGAGCAGTACTTC.

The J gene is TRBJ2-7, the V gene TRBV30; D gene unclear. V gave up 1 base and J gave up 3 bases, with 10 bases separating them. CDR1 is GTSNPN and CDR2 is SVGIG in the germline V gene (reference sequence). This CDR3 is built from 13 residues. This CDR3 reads CAWSEGSFYEQYF. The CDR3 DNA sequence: TGTGCCTGGAGTGAGGGAAGCTTCTACGAGCAGTACTTC. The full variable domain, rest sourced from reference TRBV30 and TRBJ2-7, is SQTIHQWPATLVQPVGSPLSLECTVEGTSNPNLYWYRQAAGRGLQLLFYSVGIGQISSEVPQNLSASRPQDRQFILSSKKLLLSDSGFYLCAWSEGSFYEQYFGPGTRLTVT.

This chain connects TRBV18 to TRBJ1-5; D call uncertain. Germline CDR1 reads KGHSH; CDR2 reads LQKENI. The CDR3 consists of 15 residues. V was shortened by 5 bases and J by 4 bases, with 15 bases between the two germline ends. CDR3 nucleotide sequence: TGTGCCAGCTCATTATCAGCGGCCAAGAATCAGCCCCAGCATTTT. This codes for CASSLSAAKNQPQHF.

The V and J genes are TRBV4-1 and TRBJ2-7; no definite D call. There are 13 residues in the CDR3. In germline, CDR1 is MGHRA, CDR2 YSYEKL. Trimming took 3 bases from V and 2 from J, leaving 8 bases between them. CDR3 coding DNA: TGCGCCAGCAGCCAGGCAGAAACCTACGAGCAGTACTTC. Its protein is CASSQAETYEQYF.

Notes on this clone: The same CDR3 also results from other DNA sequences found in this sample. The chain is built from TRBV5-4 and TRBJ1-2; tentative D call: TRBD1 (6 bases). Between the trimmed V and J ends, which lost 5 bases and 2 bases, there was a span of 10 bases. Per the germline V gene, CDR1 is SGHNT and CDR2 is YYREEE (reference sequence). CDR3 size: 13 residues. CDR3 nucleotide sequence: TGTGCCAGCAGTTCGGGGACAAACTATGGCTACACCTTC. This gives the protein CASSSGTNYGYTF. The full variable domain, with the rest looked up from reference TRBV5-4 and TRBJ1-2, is ETGVTQSPTHLIKTRGQQVTLRCSSQSGHNTVSWYQQALGQGPQFIFQYYREEENGRGNFPPRFSGLQFPNYSSELNVNALELDDSALYLCASSSGTNYGYTFGSGTRLTVV.

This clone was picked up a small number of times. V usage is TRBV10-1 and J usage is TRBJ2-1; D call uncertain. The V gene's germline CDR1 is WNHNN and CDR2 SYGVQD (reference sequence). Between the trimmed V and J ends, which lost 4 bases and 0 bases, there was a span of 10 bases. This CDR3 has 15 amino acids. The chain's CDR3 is CASSVDPDSYNEQFF. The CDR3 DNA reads TGCGCCAGCAGTGTAGACCCCGACTCCTACAATGAGCAGTTCTTC.

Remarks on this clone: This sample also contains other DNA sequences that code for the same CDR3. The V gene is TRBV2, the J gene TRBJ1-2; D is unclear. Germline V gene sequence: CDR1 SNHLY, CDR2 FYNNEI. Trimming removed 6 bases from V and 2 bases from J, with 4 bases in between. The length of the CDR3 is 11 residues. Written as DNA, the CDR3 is TGTGCCAGCAGCGACAACTATGGCTACACCTTC. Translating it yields CASSDNYGYTF.

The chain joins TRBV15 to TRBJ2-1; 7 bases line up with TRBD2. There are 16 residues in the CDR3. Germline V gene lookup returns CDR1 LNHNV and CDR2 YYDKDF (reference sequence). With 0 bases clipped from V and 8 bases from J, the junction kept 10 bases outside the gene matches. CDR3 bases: TGTGCCACCAGCAGAGATCATCCGGGAGGCCGGGATGAGCAGTTCTTC. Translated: CATSRDHPGGRDEQFF.

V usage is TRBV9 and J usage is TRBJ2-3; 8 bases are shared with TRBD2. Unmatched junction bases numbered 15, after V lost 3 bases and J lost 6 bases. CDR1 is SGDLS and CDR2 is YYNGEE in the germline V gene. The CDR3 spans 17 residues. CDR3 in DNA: TGTGCCAGCAGCGAGGGGGATAGCGGGATCCGCCAGGATACGCAGTATTTT. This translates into CASSEGDSGIRQDTQYF.

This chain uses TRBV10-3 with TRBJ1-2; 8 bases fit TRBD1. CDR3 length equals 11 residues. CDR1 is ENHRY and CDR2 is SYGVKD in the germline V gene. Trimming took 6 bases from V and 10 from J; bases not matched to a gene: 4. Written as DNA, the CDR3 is TGTGCCATCAGAGGGGACAGGTCCTACACCTTC. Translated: CAIRGDRSYTF.

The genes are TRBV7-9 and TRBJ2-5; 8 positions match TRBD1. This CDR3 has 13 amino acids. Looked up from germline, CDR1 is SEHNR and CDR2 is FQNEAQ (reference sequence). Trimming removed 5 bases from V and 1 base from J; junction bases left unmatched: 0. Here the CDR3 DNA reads TGTGCCAGCAGCGACAGGGGCCAAGAGACCCAGTACTTC. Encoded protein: CASSDRGQETQYF.

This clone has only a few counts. In nucleotides, the CDR3 is TGTGCCAGCAGGTCAGGGGGGGTAAACATTCAGTACTTC. This sequence encodes CASRSGGVNIQYF. This sequence joins TRBV5-5 and TRBJ2-4; D may correspond to TRBD1 or TRBD2 (7 bases each). Trimming shortened V by 5 bases and J by 6 bases, and 12 bases separated the two germline ends. This CDR3 has 13 amino acids. The germline CDR1 and CDR2 sequences are SGHKS and YYEKEE (reference sequence).

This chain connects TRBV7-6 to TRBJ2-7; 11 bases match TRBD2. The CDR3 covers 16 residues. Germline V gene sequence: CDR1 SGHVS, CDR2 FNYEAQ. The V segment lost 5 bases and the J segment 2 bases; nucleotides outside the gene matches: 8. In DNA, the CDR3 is TGTGCCAGCAGCCCGGGTCTAGCGGGAGGAACCTACGAGCAGTACTTC. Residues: CASSPGLAGGTYEQYF.

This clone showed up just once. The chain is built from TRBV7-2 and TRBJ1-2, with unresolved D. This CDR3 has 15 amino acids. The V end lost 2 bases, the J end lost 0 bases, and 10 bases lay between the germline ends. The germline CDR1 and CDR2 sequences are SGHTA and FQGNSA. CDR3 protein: CASSLIFPTNYGYTF. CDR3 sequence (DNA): TGTGCCAGCAGCTTAATTTTCCCGACTAACTATGGCTACACCTTC.

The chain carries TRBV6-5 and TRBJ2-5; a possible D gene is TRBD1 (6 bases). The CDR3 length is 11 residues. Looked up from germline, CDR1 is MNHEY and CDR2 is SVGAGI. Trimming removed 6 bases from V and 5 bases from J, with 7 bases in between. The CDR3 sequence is CASRGAETQYF. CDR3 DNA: TGTGCCAGCAGGGGGGCGGAGACCCAGTACTTC.

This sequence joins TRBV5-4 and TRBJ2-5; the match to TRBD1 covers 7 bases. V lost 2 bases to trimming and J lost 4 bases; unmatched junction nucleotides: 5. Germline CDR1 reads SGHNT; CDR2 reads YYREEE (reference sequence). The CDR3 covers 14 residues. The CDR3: CASSFFAGGETQYF. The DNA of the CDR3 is TGTGCCAGCAGCTTTTTTGCAGGGGGAGAGACCCAGTACTTC.

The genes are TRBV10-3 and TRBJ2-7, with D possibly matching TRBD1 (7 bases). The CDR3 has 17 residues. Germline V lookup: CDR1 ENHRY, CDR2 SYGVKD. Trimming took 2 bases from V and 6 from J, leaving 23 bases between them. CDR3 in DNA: TGTGCCATCAGTGAGAGGCTTGGGGACAGCGGGTCGGGCGAGCAGTACTTC. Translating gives CAISERLGDSGSGEQYF.

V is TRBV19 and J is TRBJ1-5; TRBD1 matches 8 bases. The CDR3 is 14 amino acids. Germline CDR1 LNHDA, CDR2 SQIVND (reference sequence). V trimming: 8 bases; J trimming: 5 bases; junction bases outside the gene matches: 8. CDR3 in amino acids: CASCPGQVYQPQHF. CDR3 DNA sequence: TGTGCCAGTTGCCCGGGACAGGTGTATCAGCCCCAGCATTTT.

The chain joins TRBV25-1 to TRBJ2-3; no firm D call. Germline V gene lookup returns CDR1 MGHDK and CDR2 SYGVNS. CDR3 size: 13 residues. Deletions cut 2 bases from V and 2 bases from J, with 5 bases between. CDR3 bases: TGTGCCAGCAGTGAACCCGACACAGATACGCAGTATTTT. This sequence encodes CASSEPDTDTQYF.

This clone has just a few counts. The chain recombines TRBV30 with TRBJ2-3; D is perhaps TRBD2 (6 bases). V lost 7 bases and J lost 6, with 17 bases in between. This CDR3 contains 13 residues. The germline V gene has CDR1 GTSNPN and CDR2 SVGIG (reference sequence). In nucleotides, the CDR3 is TGTGCCTCCGCGGAGGGCCATCTTGATACGCAGTATTTT. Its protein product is CASAEGHLDTQYF.

The CDR3 nucleotides are TGTGCCAGCAGCTTAGGTTCCGGGGCTCTAGAGACCCAGTACTTC. Amino acids: CASSLGSGALETQYF. The rearrangement joins TRBV11-2 to TRBJ2-5, with D perhaps TRBD1 or TRBD2 (5 bases each). The CDR3 length is 15 residues. CDR1 and CDR2 from the germline V gene are SGHAT and FQNNGV. Deletions cut 1 base from V and 4 bases from J, with 13 bases between.

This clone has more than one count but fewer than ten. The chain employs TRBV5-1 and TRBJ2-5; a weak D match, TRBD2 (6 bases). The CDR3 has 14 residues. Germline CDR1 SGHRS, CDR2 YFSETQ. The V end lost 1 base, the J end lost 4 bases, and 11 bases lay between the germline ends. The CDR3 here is CASSLFSGLETQYF. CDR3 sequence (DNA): TGCGCCAGCAGCTTGTTTTCGGGACTAGAGACCCAGTACTTC.

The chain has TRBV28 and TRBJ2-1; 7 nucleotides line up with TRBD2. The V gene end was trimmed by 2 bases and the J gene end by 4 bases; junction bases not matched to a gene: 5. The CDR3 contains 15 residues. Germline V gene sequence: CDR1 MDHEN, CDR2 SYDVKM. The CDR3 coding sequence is TGTGCCAGCAGTTTAAGCCTAGCGGAGTACAATGAGCAGTTCTTC. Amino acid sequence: CASSLSLAEYNEQFF.

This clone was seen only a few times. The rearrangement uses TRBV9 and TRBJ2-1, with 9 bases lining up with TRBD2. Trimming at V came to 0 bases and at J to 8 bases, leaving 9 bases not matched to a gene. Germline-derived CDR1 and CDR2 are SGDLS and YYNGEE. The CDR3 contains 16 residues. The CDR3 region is CASSVGSGSPFDEQFF. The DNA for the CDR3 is TGTGCCAGCAGCGTAGGTAGCGGGAGCCCTTTTGATGAGCAGTTCTTC.